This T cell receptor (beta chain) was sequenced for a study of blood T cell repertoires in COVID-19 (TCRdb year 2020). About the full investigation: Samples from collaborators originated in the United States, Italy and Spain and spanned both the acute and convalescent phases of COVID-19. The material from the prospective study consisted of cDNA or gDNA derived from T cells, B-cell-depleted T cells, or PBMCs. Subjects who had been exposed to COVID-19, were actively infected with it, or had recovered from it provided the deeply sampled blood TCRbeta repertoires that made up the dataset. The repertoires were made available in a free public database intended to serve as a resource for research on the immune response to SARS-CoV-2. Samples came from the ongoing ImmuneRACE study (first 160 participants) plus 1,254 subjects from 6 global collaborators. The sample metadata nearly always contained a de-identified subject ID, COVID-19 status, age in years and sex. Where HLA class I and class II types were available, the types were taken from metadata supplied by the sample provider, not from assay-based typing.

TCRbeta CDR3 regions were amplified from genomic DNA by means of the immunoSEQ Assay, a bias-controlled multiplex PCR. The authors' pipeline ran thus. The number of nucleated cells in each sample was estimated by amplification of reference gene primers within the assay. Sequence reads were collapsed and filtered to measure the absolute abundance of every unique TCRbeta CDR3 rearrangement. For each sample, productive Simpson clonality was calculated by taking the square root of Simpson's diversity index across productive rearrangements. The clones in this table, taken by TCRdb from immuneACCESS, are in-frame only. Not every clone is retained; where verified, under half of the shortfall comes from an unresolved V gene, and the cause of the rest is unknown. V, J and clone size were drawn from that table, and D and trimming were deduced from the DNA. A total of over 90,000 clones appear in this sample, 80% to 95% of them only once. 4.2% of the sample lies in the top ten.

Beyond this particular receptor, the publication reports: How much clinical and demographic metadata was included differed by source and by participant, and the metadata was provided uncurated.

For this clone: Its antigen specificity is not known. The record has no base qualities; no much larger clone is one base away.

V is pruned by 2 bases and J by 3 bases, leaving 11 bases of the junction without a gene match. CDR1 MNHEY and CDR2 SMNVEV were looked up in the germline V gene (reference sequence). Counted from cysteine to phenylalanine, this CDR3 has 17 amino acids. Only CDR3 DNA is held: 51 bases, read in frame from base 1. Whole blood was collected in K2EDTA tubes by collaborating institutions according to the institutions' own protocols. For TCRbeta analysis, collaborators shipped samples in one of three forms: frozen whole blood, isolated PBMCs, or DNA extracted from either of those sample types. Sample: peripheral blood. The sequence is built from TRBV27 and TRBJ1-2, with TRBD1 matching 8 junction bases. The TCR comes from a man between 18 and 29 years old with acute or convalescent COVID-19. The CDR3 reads CASSLRHSTGEDYGYTF. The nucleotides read TGTGCCAGCAGTTTACGACACTCGACAGGGGAGGACTATGGCTACACCTTC.